This T cell receptor (beta chain) derives from a study of siplizumab effects on memory and regulatory T cells. This CDR3 region has 14 residues. Looked up from germline, CDR1 is LNHNV and CDR2 is YYDKDF (reference sequence). With 3 bases removed from V and 7 bases from J, the gap between germline ends came to 16 bases. This clone was detected once. Its antigen is as yet unknown. Notes on the study in general: Confirmation that proliferating Tregs from siplizumab cultures had suppressive function was not obtained. Naive T cell populations appeared to exhibit greater diversity than memory cells and appeared to be major alloresponse contributors. Fewer alloreactive sequences mapped to unstimulated CD4+ memory cells under siplizumab.

About 100,000 TCR templates underwent assay in each sample. The protocol was immunoSEQ multiplex PCR, while the TCRdb copy is restricted to in-frame clones and leaves out a portion. The top ten clones hold about 0.75% of a sample with about 110,000 clones, about 90% of them seen once. The source of this sequence is a human donor in good health. The specimen was Tregs sorted from blood. The gene calls are TRBV15 and TRBJ2-7; D could derive from TRBD1 or TRBD2 (5 bases each). In nucleotides, the CDR3 is TGTGCCACCAGCAGGCCCGGGACCTCGGGGGAGCAGTACTTC. This encodes CATSRPGTSGEQYF.